This TCR beta chain was identified in a study of cytomegalovirus exposure and HLA in healthy donors. The trim removed 3 bases at V and 4 bases at J, leaving 6 bases unmatched. This CDR3 is built from 15 residues. Per the germline V gene, CDR1 is GTSNPN and CDR2 is SVGIG (reference sequence). Study results and limitations: Most observed TCR sequences were rare, whereas some public TCRs were detected in many donors.

Comments on this clone: The antigen is not known.

Donors consisted of healthy bone marrow donors. PCR employed 60 Vbeta and 13 Jbeta primers. The table came from immunoSEQ multiplex PCR; TCRdb's copy has only in-frame clones and leaves some out. The sample includes approximately 190,000 clones, 81% of them seen just once. The sample was PBMCs. This sequence originates from a man aged 35 to 55 in good health and CMV-seropositive. The chain recombines TRBV30 with TRBJ2-5; 12 bases map to TRBD1. DNA of the CDR3: TGTGCCTGGAGCTCCGGGACAGGGGGCTTAGAGACCCAGTACTTC. Its protein is CAWSSGTGGLETQYF.